This T cell receptor beta chain appears in the sequencing data of a study of blood T cells in healthy people across ages. About the study: About one barcoded beta molecule per two T cells was the capture yield of template switching.

This clonotype has ten or more counts. Primed by a sample-barcoded 5' primer and a J-beta primer mix, a second PCR proceeded for about 6 to 11 cycles. TCRdb used MiXCR to reprocess the 5' RACE reads, holding one entry per CDR3 protein. The sample has fewer than 750,000 distinct CDR3 sequences; 40% to 65% are singletons. This TCR was sampled from a woman aged 80 or over in good health. The sample comprised blood.

As DNA, the CDR3 is TGTGCCAGCAGCTTAGCGAGGACTAGCGGGGGTCGAGAGTTCTTC. Amino acids: CASSLARTSGGREFF. The chain is built from TRBV7-9 and TRBJ2-1, with TRBD2 matching 13 bases. The germline gives CDR1 SEHNR, CDR2 FQNEAQ (reference sequence). Trimming at V came to 0 bases and at J to 14 bases, leaving 7 bases not matched to a gene. The CDR3 contains 15 residues.